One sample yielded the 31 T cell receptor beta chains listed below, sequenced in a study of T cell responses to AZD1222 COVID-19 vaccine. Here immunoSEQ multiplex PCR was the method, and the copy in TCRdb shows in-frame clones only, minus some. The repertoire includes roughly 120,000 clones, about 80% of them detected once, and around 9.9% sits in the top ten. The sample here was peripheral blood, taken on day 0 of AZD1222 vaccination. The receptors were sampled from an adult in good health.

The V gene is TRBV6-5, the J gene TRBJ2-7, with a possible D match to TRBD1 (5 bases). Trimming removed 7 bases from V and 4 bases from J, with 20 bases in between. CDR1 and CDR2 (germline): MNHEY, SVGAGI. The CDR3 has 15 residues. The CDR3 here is CASKPQQGDGYEQYF. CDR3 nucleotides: TGTGCCAGCAAACCGCAGCAAGGGGATGGGTACGAGCAGTACTTC.

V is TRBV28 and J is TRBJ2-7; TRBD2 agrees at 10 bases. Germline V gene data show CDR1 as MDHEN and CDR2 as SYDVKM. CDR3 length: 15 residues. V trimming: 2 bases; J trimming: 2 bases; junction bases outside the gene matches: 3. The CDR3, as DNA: TGTGCCAGCAGTTTAGACCTAGCGGGGGCCTACGAGCAGTACTTC. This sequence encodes CASSLDLAGAYEQYF.

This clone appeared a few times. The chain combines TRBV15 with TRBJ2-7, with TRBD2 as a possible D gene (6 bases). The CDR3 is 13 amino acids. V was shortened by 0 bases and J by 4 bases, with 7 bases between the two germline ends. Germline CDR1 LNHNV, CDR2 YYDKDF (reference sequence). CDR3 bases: TGTGCCACCAGCAGAGATCGGGAGTACGAGCAGTACTTC. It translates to CATSRDREYEQYF.

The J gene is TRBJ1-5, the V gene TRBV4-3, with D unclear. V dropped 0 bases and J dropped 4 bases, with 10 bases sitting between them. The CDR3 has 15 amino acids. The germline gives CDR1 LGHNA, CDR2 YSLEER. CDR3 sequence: CASSQDRGANQPQHF. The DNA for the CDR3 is TGCGCCAGCAGCCAAGATCGGGGTGCGAATCAGCCCCAGCATTTT.

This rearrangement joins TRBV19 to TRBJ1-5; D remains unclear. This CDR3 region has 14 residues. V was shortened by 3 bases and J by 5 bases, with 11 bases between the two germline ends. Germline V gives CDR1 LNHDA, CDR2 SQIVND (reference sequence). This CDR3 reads CASSIISRDQPQHF. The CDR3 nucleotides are TGTGCCAGTAGTATCATCTCCCGGGATCAGCCCCAGCATTTT.

The CDR3 DNA is TGTGCCAGTCCGAACCCGAACACCGGGGAGCTGTTTTTT. Translated, it gives CASPNPNTGELFF. The chain combines TRBV28 with TRBJ2-2; D not certain. V gave up 9 bases and J gave up 0 bases, with 8 bases separating them. Germline-derived CDR1 and CDR2 are MDHEN and SYDVKM. The CDR3 is made up of 13 amino acids.

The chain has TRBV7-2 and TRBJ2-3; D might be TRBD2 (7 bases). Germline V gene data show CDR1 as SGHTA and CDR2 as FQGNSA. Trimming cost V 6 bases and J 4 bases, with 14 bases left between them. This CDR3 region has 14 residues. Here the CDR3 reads CASRAGGLSDTQYF. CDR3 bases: TGTGCCAGCAGAGCCGGGGGGCTTTCAGATACGCAGTATTTT.

The CDR3 here is CASSLGPGRDQPQHF. CDR3 nucleotide sequence: TGTGCCAGCAGCTTAGGTCCAGGGAGGGATCAGCCCCAGCATTTT. This chain links TRBV7-8 with TRBJ1-5, with D tentatively TRBD1 (5 bases). Germline CDR1 and CDR2: SGHVS and FQNEAQ. The CDR3 is 15 residues long. Deletions cut 1 base from V and 5 bases from J, with 12 bases between.

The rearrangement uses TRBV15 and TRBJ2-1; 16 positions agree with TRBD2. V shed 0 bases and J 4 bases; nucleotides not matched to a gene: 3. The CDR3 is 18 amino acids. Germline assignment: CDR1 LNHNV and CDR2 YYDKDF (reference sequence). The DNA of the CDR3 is TGTGCCACCAGCAGAGAGGCGGGACTAGCGGGAGGGTACAATGAGCAGTTCTTC. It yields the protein CATSREAGLAGGYNEQFF.

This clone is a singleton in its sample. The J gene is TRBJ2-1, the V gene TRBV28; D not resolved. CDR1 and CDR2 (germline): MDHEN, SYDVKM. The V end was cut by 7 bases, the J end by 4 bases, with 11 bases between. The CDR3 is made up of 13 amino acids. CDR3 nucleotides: TGTGCCAGCACCTCGACACGTTACAATGAGCAGTTCTTC. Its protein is CASTSTRYNEQFF.

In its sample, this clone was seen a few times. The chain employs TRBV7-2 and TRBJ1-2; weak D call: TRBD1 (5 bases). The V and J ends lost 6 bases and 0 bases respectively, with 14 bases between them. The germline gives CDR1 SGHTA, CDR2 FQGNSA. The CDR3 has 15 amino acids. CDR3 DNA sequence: TGTGCCAGCAGTTCCCGGGTGGGGGCTAACTATGGCTACACCTTC. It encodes CASSSRVGANYGYTF.

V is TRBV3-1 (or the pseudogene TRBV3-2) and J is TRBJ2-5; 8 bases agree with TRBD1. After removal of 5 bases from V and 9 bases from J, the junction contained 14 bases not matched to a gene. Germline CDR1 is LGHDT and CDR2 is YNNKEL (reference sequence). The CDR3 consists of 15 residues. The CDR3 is CASSATGTGHWAQYF. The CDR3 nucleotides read TGTGCCAGCAGCGCTACCGGGACAGGACATTGGGCCCAGTACTTC.

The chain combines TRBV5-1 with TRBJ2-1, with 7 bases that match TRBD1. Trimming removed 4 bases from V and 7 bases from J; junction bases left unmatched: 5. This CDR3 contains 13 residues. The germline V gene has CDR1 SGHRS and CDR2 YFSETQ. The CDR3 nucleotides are TGCGCCAGCAGCCCCCAGACAGGGAATGAGCAGTTCTTC. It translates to CASSPQTGNEQFF.

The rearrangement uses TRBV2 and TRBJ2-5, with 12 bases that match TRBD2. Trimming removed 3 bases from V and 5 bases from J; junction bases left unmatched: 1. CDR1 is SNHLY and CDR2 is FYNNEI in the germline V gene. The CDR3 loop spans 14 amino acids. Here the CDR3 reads CASSETSGGETQYF. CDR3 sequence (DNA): TGTGCCAGCAGTGAGACTAGCGGGGGTGAGACCCAGTACTTC. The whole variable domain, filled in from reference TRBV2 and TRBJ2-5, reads EPEVTQTPSHQVTQMGQEVILRCVPISNHLYFYWYRQILGQKVEFLVSFYNNEISEKSEIFDDQFSVERPDGSNFTLKIRSTKLEDSAMYFCASSETSGGETQYFGPGTRLLVL.

This CDR3 is CASSRTRTGPSGANVLTF. Written as DNA, the CDR3 is TGTGCCAGCAGCCGTACCCGGACAGGACCTTCTGGGGCCAACGTCCTGACTTTC. The rearrangement uses TRBV7-3 and TRBJ2-6; 7 bases align to TRBD1. Germline assignment: CDR1 SGHTA and CDR2 FQGTGA. CDR3 length: 18 amino acids. The V and J ends lost 5 bases and 1 base, in that order; junction bases with no gene match: 11.

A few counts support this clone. The CDR3 sequence is CASSSSWDRRLVEQYF. DNA for the CDR3: TGTGCCAGCAGTTCCAGCTGGGACAGGCGCTTGGTTGAGCAGTACTTC. The chain carries TRBV27 and TRBJ2-7; 8 positions agree with TRBD1. Losses at the gene ends were 4 bases for V and 7 bases for J; bases not matched to a gene: 15. The CDR3 extends over 16 amino acids. Germline V gene data show CDR1 as MNHEY and CDR2 as SMNVEV (reference sequence).

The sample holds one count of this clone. The CDR3 region is CASSQGGGTAGEPQHF. The DNA for the CDR3 is TGCGCCAGCAGCCAAGGCGGGGGGACAGCCGGGGAGCCCCAGCATTTT. The chain combines TRBV4-3 with TRBJ1-5; TRBD1 matches 7 bases. The CDR3 spans 16 residues. The germline gives CDR1 LGHNA, CDR2 YSLEER. V trimming: 1 base; J trimming: 8 bases; junction bases outside the gene matches: 11.

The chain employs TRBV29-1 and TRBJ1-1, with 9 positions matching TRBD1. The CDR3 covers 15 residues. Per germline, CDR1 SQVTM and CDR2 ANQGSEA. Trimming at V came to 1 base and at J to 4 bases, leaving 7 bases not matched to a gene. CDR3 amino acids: CSVEGLQGAGTEAFF. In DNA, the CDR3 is TGCAGCGTTGAAGGGCTACAGGGGGCAGGCACTGAAGCTTTCTTT.

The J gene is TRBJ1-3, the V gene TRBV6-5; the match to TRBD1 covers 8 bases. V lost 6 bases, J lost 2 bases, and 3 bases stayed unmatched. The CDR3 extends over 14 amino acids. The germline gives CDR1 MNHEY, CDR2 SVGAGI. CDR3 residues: CASSSRGPGNTIYF. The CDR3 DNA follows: TGTGCCAGCAGCTCCAGGGGGCCTGGAAACACCATATATTTT.

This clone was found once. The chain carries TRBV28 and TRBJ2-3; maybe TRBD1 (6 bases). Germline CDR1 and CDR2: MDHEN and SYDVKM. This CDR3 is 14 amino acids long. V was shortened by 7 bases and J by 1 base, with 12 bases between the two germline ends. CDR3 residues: CASMMAGGTDTQYF. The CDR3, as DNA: TGTGCCAGCATGATGGCAGGGGGCACAGATACGCAGTATTTT.

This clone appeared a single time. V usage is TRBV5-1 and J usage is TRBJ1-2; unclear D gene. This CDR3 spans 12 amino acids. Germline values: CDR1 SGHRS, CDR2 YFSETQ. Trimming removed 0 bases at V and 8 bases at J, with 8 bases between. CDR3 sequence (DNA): TGCGCCAGCAGCTTGGAAAGTAGGGGCTACACCTTC. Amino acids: CASSLESRGYTF.

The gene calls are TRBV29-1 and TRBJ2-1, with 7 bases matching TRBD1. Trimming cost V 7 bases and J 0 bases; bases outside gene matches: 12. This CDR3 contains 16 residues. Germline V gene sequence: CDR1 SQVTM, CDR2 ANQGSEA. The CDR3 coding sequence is TGCAGCGCCGAACGGACAGGTACCCTCTCCTACAATGAGCAGTTCTTC. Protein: CSAERTGTLSYNEQFF.

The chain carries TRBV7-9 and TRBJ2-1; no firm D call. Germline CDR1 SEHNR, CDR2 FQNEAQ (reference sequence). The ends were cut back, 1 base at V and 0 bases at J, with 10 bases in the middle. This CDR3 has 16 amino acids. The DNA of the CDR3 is TGTGCCAGCAGCTTAGGTGACGGAAGCTCCTACAATGAGCAGTTCTTC. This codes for CASSLGDGSSYNEQFF.

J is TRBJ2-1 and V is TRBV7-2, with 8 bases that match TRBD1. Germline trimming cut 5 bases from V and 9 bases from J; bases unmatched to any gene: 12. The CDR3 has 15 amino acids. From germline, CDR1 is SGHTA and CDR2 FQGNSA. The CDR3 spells CASSTQKDRAAEQFF. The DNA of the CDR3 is TGTGCCAGCAGCACCCAAAAGGACAGGGCGGCTGAGCAGTTCTTC.

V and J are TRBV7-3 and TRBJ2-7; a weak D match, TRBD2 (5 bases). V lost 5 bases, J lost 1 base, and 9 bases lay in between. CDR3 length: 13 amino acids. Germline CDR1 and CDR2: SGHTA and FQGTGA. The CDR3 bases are TGTGCCAGCAGCCCCCCGGGGTCCTACGAGCAGTACTTC. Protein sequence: CASSPPGSYEQYF.

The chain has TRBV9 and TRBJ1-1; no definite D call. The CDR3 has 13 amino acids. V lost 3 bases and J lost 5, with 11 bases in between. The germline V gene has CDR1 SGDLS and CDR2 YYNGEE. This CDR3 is CASSATTRTEAFF. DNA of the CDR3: TGTGCCAGCAGCGCTACTACGAGGACTGAAGCTTTCTTT.

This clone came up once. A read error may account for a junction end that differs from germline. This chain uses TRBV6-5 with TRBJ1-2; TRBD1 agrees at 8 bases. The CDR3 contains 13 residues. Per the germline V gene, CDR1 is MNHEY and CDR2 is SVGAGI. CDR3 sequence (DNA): TGTGCCAGCAGTTCTGCCTCGACAGGGGCTATCTCCTTC. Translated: CASSSASTGAISF.

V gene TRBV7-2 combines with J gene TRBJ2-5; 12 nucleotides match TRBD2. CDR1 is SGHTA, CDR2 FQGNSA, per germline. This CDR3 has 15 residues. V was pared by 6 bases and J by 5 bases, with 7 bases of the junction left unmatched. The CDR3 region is CASSPAGTSGETQYF. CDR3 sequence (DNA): TGTGCCAGCAGTCCGGCCGGGACTAGCGGGGAGACCCAGTACTTC.

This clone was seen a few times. The CDR3 DNA sequence: TGTGCCTGGAACCCCGGGCTAGGGACAGGGGATGGCTACACCTTC. Its translation is CAWNPGLGTGDGYTF. The chain is built from TRBV30 and TRBJ1-2, with 10 bases that match TRBD1. The CDR3 covers 15 residues. CDR1 is GTSNPN, CDR2 SVGIG, per germline (reference sequence). V dropped 4 bases and J dropped 6; count of bases not matched to a gene: 11.

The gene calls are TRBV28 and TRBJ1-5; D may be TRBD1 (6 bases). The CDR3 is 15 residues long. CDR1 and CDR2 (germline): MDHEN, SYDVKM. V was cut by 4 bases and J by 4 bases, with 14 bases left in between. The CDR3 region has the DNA TGTGCCAGCAGTTCATCAGGGGCCGGTAATCAGCCCCAGCATTTT. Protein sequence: CASSSSGAGNQPQHF.

CDR3 protein: CASSLSWGLADTQYF. For the CDR3, the DNA is TGTGCCAGCAGTTTATCTTGGGGGCTGGCAGATACGCAGTATTTT. The chain joins TRBV27 to TRBJ2-3; tentative D call: TRBD1 (6 bases). The germline V and J ends were trimmed by 0 bases and 4 bases, with 11 bases remaining between them. In germline, CDR1 is MNHEY, CDR2 SMNVEV (reference sequence). The CDR3 sequence is 15 residues long.